This TCR beta chain comes out of a study of blood T cell repertoires in COVID-19. Study details: T cells, B-cell-depleted T cells, or PBMCs supplied cDNA or gDNA.

This clone was seen a handful of times. With V trimmed by 4 bases and J by 6 bases, 5 bases remained unmatched. This CDR3 is built from 13 residues. From germline, CDR1 is SEHNR and CDR2 FQNEAQ (reference sequence). Seattle's enrolled individuals joined amid active infection and were then monitored longitudinally. Profiled with immunoSEQ multiplex PCR; TCRdb holds only in-frame clones, not every one. The sample consists of 110,000 or so clones, 75% to 90% of them appearing once. The rearrangement uses TRBV7-9 and TRBJ1-1; 7 positions agree with TRBD1. The sample consisted of peripheral blood. The clonotype comes from a woman between 55 and 75 years old with COVID-19, enrolled during active disease. The CDR3 DNA sequence: TGTGCCAGCAGCTACGACAGGGTGTCTGAAGCTTTCTTT. It translates to CASSYDRVSEAFF. Filled out from reference TRBV7-9 and TRBJ1-1, the complete variable domain reads DTGVSQNPRHKITKRGQNVTFRCDPISEHNRLYWYRQTLGQGPEFLTYFQNEAQLEKSRLLSDRFSAERPKGSFSTLEIQRTEQGDSAMYLCASSYDRVSEAFFGQGTRLTVV.